These T cell receptor beta chains were read from a single sample in a study of T cells in Graves' hyperthyroidism and ophthalmopathy. TCRdb processed the multiplex PCR reads anew with MiXCR; each CDR3 protein has one entry. The profile shows hundreds of thousands of distinct CDR3 sequences, 16% of them singletons. Sequenced material: blood. These receptors all stem from a woman between 18 and 29 years old with Graves' hyperthyroidism. The CDR3 runs from the conserved cysteine through the conserved F or W. Each record gives: D gene, J gene, clone size, V gene, CDR3 protein, CDR3 DNA. D genes are given only for firm matches. Not all rows give a size; the values are once, few, many and, for expanded clones, a class.

- | TRBJ1-3 | - | TRBV18 | CASSPLTGLSGNTIYF | TGTGCCAGCTCACCACTGACGGGATTATCTGGAAACACCATATATTTT
TRBD1 | TRBJ1-4 | few | TRBV20-1 | CSAGVGQDEKLFF | TGCAGTGCTGGCGTCGGACAGGACGAAAAACTGTTTTTT
- | TRBJ1-4 | many | TRBV3-1 | CASSRSGHPNEKLFF | TGTGCCAGCAGCCGTTCGGGACACCCTAATGAAAAACTGTTTTTT
TRBD1 | TRBJ2-7 | many | TRBV6-1 | CASSPTGATLDEQYF | TGTGCCAGCAGTCCGACAGGGGCCACCCTAGACGAGCAGTACTTC
TRBD1 | TRBJ2-7 | many | TRBV12-3/TRBV12-4 | CASSERDRGLWEQYF | TGTGCCAGCAGTGAAAGGGACAGGGGGCTGTGGGAGCAGTACTTC
TRBD1 | TRBJ2-7 | many | TRBV6-5 | CASSYSRDSYEQYF | TGTGCCAGCAGTTACTCTCGGGACAGCTACGAGCAGTACTTC
- | TRBJ2-7 | many | TRBV28 | CASSDRDPSHRSSYEQYF | TGTGCCAGCAGCGACCGGGACCCATCTCACCGAAGCTCCTACGAGCAGTACTTC
- | TRBJ1-2 | few | TRBV24-1 | CATSDSHYGYTF | TGTGCCACCTCCGACTCCCACTATGGCTACACCTTC
- | TRBJ1-5 | many | TRBV6-1 | CASSRDHRNQPQHF | TGTGCCAGCAGTCGGGACCATCGCAATCAGCCCCAGCATTTT
- | TRBJ2-5 | many | TRBV6-1 | CASRGTHRETQYF | TGTGCCTCCCGCGGAACCCACCGAGAGACCCAGTACTTC
- | TRBJ2-7 | many | TRBV28 | CASSFPSHYEQYF | TGTGCCAGCAGTTTTCCTTCTCATTACGAGCAGTACTTC
- | TRBJ2-7 | - | TRBV28 | CASSPVREKDEQYF | TGTGCCAGCAGTCCGGTCCGGGAGAAAGACGAGCAGTACTTC
TRBD2 | TRBJ2-3 | many | TRBV28 | CASIGQSKAGVVDTQYF | TGTGCCAGCATTGGTCAATCGAAGGCGGGGGTGGTTGATACGCAGTATTTT
TRBD1 | TRBJ2-7 | many | TRBV6-6 | CASSYRIGTGSYEQYF | TGTGCCAGCAGTTACCGAATAGGGACAGGGTCCTACGAGCAGTACTTC
- | TRBJ2-5 | - | TRBV10-2 | CASSGSTPETQYF | TGCGCCAGCAGTGGATCGACGCCAGAGACCCAGTACTTC
- | TRBJ1-2 | - | TRBV29-1 | CSVEDKSRGGYTF | TGCAGCGTTGAAGATAAGTCCAGAGGCGGCTACACCTTC
- | TRBJ1-1 | - | TRBV10-1 | CASSEKGDVAEAFF | TGCGCCAGCAGTGAGAAAGGGGATGTAGCTGAAGCTTTCTTT
- | TRBJ2-7 | - | TRBV11-3 | CVSSLTPGDVVEQYF | TGTGTCAGCAGCTTGACGCCGGGAGACGTAGTTGAGCAGTACTTC
TRBD1 | TRBJ2-7 | many | TRBV12-3/TRBV12-4 | CASSLRTGEDEQYF | TGTGCCAGCAGTTTACGGACAGGGGAAGACGAGCAGTACTTC
- | TRBJ2-7 | many | TRBV11-3 | CASSLVSTGNEQYF | TGTGCCAGCAGCTTAGTATCTACCGGTAACGAGCAGTACTTC
- | TRBJ2-5 | many | TRBV3-1 | CASSIRDTKETQYF | TGTGCCAGCAGCATACGGGACACCAAAGAGACCCAGTACTTC
- | TRBJ2-2 | many | TRBV5-1 | CASSLADRNTGELFF | TGCGCCAGCAGCTTGGCCGACAGGAACACCGGGGAGCTGTTTTTT
- | TRBJ2-7 | many | TRBV27 | CASSSPPEAALLGEQYF | TGTGCCAGCAGTTCCCCCCCCGAAGCGGCCCTCTTAGGGGAGCAGTACTTC
- | TRBJ1-3 | few | TRBV6-5 | CASSLYTGSGNTIYF | TGTGCCAGCAGTTTATATACAGGCTCTGGAAACACCATATATTTT
TRBD2 | TRBJ2-7 | many | TRBV12-3/TRBV12-4 | CASSLRTSDEQYF | TGTGCCAGCAGTTTAAGGACTAGCGACGAGCAGTACTTC
- | TRBJ1-1 | - | TRBV6-2/TRBV6-3 | CASSLDRYGTEAFF | TGTGCCAGCAGTTTAGACAGGTACGGAACTGAAGCTTTCTTT
TRBD1 | TRBJ1-2 | - | TRBV9 | CASSAQGASNYGYTF | TGTGCCAGCAGCGCACAGGGGGCCAGTAACTATGGCTACACCTTC
- | TRBJ2-1 | many | TRBV7-2 | CASSPRLGVDNEQFF | TGTGCCAGCAGCCCCCGCTTGGGGGTGGACAATGAGCAGTTCTTC
TRBD1 | TRBJ2-5 | few | TRBV18 | CASSPQTTGGETQYF | TGTGCCAGCTCACCACAGACGACAGGGGGGGAGACCCAGTACTTC
- | TRBJ2-1 | many | TRBV27 | CASSLRVDNEQFF | TGTGCCAGCAGTTTACGGGTTGACAATGAGCAGTTCTTC
- | TRBJ2-4 | few | TRBV6-5 | CASSYSTDRGSAKNIQYF | TGTGCCAGCAGTTACTCGACGGACCGCGGGTCCGCCAAAAACATTCAGTACTTC
- | TRBJ1-6 | many | TRBV28 | CASSPLRGSPLHF | TGTGCCAGCAGTCCCCTCCGGGGTTCACCCCTCCACTTT
- | TRBJ2-2 | many | TRBV6-1 | CASSEGDTGELFF | TGTGCCAGCAGTGAAGGGGACACCGGGGAGCTGTTTTTT
- | TRBJ2-3 | many | TRBV29-1 | CSVRRQELTDTQYF | TGCAGCGTTCGACGACAGGAACTCACAGATACGCAGTATTTT
TRBD2 | TRBJ2-1 | many | TRBV2 | CASSTRLAGGPHESSYNEQFF | TGTGCCAGCTCTACCCGACTAGCGGGAGGTCCCCATGAAAGCTCCTACAATGAGCAGTTCTTC
- | TRBJ2-2 | few | TRBV13 | CASSWLGPTGELFF | TGTGCCAGCAGTTGGCTGGGCCCCACCGGGGAGCTGTTTTTT
- | TRBJ1-2 | - | TRBV25-1 | CASSPLGGRRGYTF | TGTGCCAGCAGTCCCCTCGGGGGTCGGCGAGGCTACACCTTC
TRBD1 | TRBJ1-6 | - | TRBV27 | CASSFRDRNSPLHF | TGTGCCAGCAGTTTCCGGGACAGAAATTCACCCCTCCACTTT
TRBD2 | TRBJ2-1 | few | TRBV6-1 | CASSSLTSHDEQFF | TGTGCCAGCAGTTCCCTGACTAGCCACGATGAGCAGTTCTTC
- | TRBJ2-1 | many | TRBV7-9 | CASSLTASTYNEQFF | TGTGCCAGCAGCTTAACGGCTTCCACCTACAATGAGCAGTTCTTC
- | TRBJ1-1 | - | TRBV11-3 | CASSLFQTTEAFF | TGTGCCAGCAGCTTATTCCAAACCACTGAAGCTTTCTTT
TRBD2 | TRBJ2-3 | - | TRBV25-1 | CASSEYPLSSGRLDTQYF | TGTGCCAGCAGTGAATACCCCCTCTCTAGCGGGAGGTTGGATACGCAGTATTTT
TRBD1 | TRBJ1-1 | - | TRBV10-1 | CASSESGTVTEAFF | TGCGCCAGCAGTGAGTCGGGGACAGTCACTGAAGCTTTCTTT
- | TRBJ1-2 | - | TRBV7-2 | CASSSSPGTANYGYTF | TGTGCCAGCAGCTCTTCGCCCGGGACGGCCAACTATGGCTACACCTTC
- | TRBJ2-3 | many | TRBV2 | CASSEVGFTDTQYF | TGTGCCAGCAGTGAAGTTGGGTTCACAGATACGCAGTATTTT
TRBD1 | TRBJ2-7 | many | TRBV2 | CASWTGSLYEQYF | TGTGCCAGCTGGACAGGGTCCCTCTACGAGCAGTACTTC
- | TRBJ2-5 | - | TRBV5-1 | CASSRAGPGPETTQETQYF | TGCGCCAGCAGTCGGGCGGGGCCCGGACCCGAAACAACACAAGAGACCCAGTACTTC
TRBD1 | TRBJ2-7 | many | TRBV24-1 | CATMPGQGSYEQYF | TGTGCCACCATGCCGGGACAGGGTTCCTACGAGCAGTACTTC
- | TRBJ1-1 | many | TRBV11-3 | CASSKPGHNTEAFF | TGTGCCAGCAGCAAACCGGGACACAACACTGAAGCTTTCTTT
TRBD2 | TRBJ2-1 | many | TRBV12-3/TRBV12-4 | CASSLWASGANEQFF | TGTGCCAGCAGTTTGTGGGCTAGCGGGGCTAATGAGCAGTTCTTC
- | TRBJ1-1 | many | TRBV3-1 | CASSQVDSEAFF | TGTGCCAGCAGCCAGGTCGACAGTGAAGCTTTCTTT
- | TRBJ2-3 | - | TRBV10-3 | CAISETMTPTDTQYF | TGTGCCATCAGTGAGACCATGACACCCACAGATACGCAGTATTTT